Below, 20 T cell receptor beta chains from the same sample are listed, as sequenced in a study of blood T cell repertoires in COVID-19. This table comes from immunoSEQ multiplex PCR, and its TCRdb copy is limited to in-frame clones, with some not included. The data hold 150,000 to 200,000 clones, with 75% to 85% observed a single time. The specimen sequenced was PBMCs or T cells enriched from blood (not recorded which). The receptors here all came from a man aged 45 to 65 who had recovered from COVID-19.

The V call is TRBV30, the J call TRBJ1-1; D gene unclear. Germline V lookup: CDR1 GTSNPN, CDR2 SVGIG (reference sequence). The germline V and J ends were trimmed by 3 bases and 7 bases, with 18 bases remaining between them. The CDR3 sequence is 14 residues long. CDR3 protein: CAWRASGGLSEAFF. The CDR3 coding sequence is TGTGCCTGGAGGGCGTCGGGTGGGTTGAGTGAAGCTTTCTTT.

This rearrangement joins TRBV30 to TRBJ1-5; 7 nucleotides align to TRBD1. V was pared by 2 bases and J by 0 bases, with 4 bases of the junction left unmatched. This CDR3 spans 15 amino acids. The V gene's germline CDR1 is GTSNPN and CDR2 SVGIG (reference sequence). This CDR3 reads CAWSSQGISNQPQHF. In DNA form, the CDR3 reads TGTGCCTGGAGTTCACAGGGGATTAGCAATCAGCCCCAGCATTTT.

V usage is TRBV27 and J usage is TRBJ2-3, with TRBD2 matching 8 bases. The CDR3 loop spans 17 amino acids. The germline V gene encodes CDR1 MNHEY and CDR2 SMNVEV (reference sequence). J gave up 3 bases and V 7 bases, and 15 bases lay outside the gene matches. The CDR3 DNA reads as TGTGCCAGCAAACCAAGAGGACTAGCTTTTTCTACAGATACGCAGTATTTT. Translated: CASKPRGLAFSTDTQYF.

The chain is built from TRBV2 and TRBJ2-1, with 11 bases matching TRBD2. The CDR3 covers 16 residues. Trimming cost V 6 bases and J 1 base; bases outside gene matches: 5. Germline values: CDR1 SNHLY, CDR2 FYNNEI. The CDR3 DNA is TGTGCCAGCAGGGAATCTAGCGGGGGGTCCTACAATGAGCAGTTCTTC. Protein: CASRESSGGSYNEQFF.

The chain employs TRBV5-1 and TRBJ2-1, with 10 positions matching TRBD2. V lost 1 base, J lost 4 bases, and 5 bases stayed unmatched. Germline values: CDR1 SGHRS, CDR2 YFSETQ. The length of the CDR3 is 16 residues. CDR3 loop: CASSLPSGGAYNEQFF. DNA for the CDR3: TGCGCCAGCAGCTTGCCTAGCGGGGGAGCTTACAATGAGCAGTTCTTC.

V is TRBV5-6 and J is TRBJ2-1; maybe TRBD1 (5 bases). Germline CDR1 is SGHDT and CDR2 is YYEEEE. V was pared by 3 bases and J by 3 bases, with 13 bases between. The CDR3 runs 15 residues. DNA for the CDR3: TGTGCCAGCAGCTGGGGCCAGGCATTCTACAATGAGCAGTTCTTC. Residues: CASSWGQAFYNEQFF.

The chain couples TRBV11-3 to TRBJ2-5; 12 bases line up with TRBD2. The CDR3 has 15 residues. J was trimmed by 9 bases and V by 5 bases; bases with no gene match: 10. Germline V gene sequence: CDR1 SGHNT, CDR2 YENEEA. DNA of the CDR3: TGTGCCAGCAGCCGCGGACTAGCGGGGAGCGGGGCCCAGTACTTC. Protein: CASSRGLAGSGAQYF.

V usage is TRBV19 and J usage is TRBJ2-1; a weak D match, TRBD2 (7 bases). This CDR3 contains 15 residues. Germline lookup yields CDR1 LNHDA and CDR2 SQIVND (reference sequence). V lost 6 bases and J lost 7, with 19 bases in between. Written as DNA, the CDR3 is TGTGCCAGTAGACGAAAAGGGGGGGTTGGGAATGAGCAGTTCTTC. Its translation: CASRRKGGVGNEQFF.

The rearrangement joins TRBV10-2 to TRBJ2-3, with D possibly TRBD2 on 6 matching bases. The CDR3 consists of 14 residues. Germline V gene lookup returns CDR1 WSHSY and CDR2 SAAADI. Between the trimmed V and J ends, which lost 6 bases and 2 bases, there was a span of 12 bases. The CDR3 DNA sequence: TGCGCCAGCAGGGGGAGGTGGGCCACAGATACGCAGTATTTT. Its protein is CASRGRWATDTQYF.

This clone showed up just once. The V call is TRBV6-5, the J call TRBJ2-7; weak D call: TRBD2 (5 bases). The CDR3 runs 14 residues. V lost 6 bases and J 0 bases, leaving 12 bases between the germline ends. CDR1 MNHEY and CDR2 SVGAGI come from the germline V gene. CDR3 residues: CASRDYQSSYEQYF. CDR3 nucleotides: TGTGCCAGCAGAGACTACCAAAGCTCCTACGAGCAGTACTTC.

Only a few counts were recorded for this clone. V is TRBV7-8 and J is TRBJ1-2, with TRBD1 matching over 7 bases. The CDR3 is 14 amino acids. Germline values: CDR1 SGHVS, CDR2 FQNEAQ. The ends lost 5 bases at V and 4 bases at J; junction bases unmatched: 7. The CDR3 loop is CASSPQGGGYGYTF. CDR3 nucleotides: TGTGCCAGCAGCCCCCAGGGGGGCGGCTATGGCTACACCTTC.

V gene TRBV5-6 combines with J gene TRBJ1-5, with D possibly matching TRBD1 (5 bases). Between the trimmed V and J ends, which lost 4 bases and 2 bases, there was a span of 16 bases. The CDR3 consists of 16 residues. CDR1 SGHDT and CDR2 YYEEEE come from the germline V gene. CDR3 protein: CASSQSWGVGNQPQHF. In DNA, the CDR3 is TGTGCCAGCAGCCAAAGCTGGGGCGTTGGCAATCAGCCCCAGCATTTT.

The chain recombines TRBV28 with TRBJ1-3; possible D gene TRBD1, 5 bases. Between the trimmed V and J ends, which lost 6 bases and 3 bases, there was a span of 9 bases. Germline V gene lookup returns CDR1 MDHEN and CDR2 SYDVKM. The CDR3 covers 13 residues. Here the CDR3 DNA reads TGTGCCAGCAGGGGGGGTAATGGAAACACCATATATTTT. This translates into CASRGGNGNTIYF. Complete variable domain (other parts from reference TRBV28 and TRBJ1-3): DVKVTQSSRYLVKRTGEKVFLECVQDMDHENMFWYRQDPGLGLRLIYFSYDVKMKEKGDIPEGYSVSREKKERFSLILESASTNQTSMYLCASRGGNGNTIYFGEGSWLTVV.

The V gene is TRBV5-6, the J gene TRBJ1-4; TRBD1 matches 8 bases. The CDR3 extends over 15 amino acids. With V trimmed by 0 bases and J by 8 bases, 6 bases remained unmatched. Germline values: CDR1 SGHDT, CDR2 YYEEEE. Here the CDR3 reads CASSLAGRGREKLFF. The CDR3, as DNA: TGTGCCAGCAGCTTGGCTGGCAGGGGGCGAGAAAAACTGTTTTTT.

CDR3 region: CASSYEGGLNGELFF. The CDR3 DNA sequence: TGTGCCAGCAGTTACGAGGGGGGGCTTAACGGGGAGCTGTTTTTT. The rearrangement uses TRBV6-5 and TRBJ2-2; possibly TRBD2 for D (7 bases). V was shortened by 2 bases and J by 7 bases, with 14 bases between the two germline ends. CDR1 and CDR2 from the germline V gene are MNHEY and SVGAGI. The CDR3 loop spans 15 amino acids.

The J gene is TRBJ2-3, the V gene TRBV29-1; 7 nucleotides agree with TRBD1. The CDR3 is 15 amino acids. Per the germline V gene, CDR1 is SQVTM and CDR2 is ANQGSEA. V lost 6 bases to trimming and J lost 2 bases; unmatched junction nucleotides: 11. The CDR3 DNA reads as TGCAGCGTCCACCGAGGACAGGCCTACACAGATACGCAGTATTTT. This sequence encodes CSVHRGQAYTDTQYF.

The chain is built from TRBV2 and TRBJ2-3; D is uncertain. The CDR3 sequence is 12 residues long. Between the trimmed V and J ends, which lost 6 bases and 1 base, there was a span of 5 bases. Germline loops: CDR1 SNHLY, CDR2 FYNNEI. CDR3 residues: CASSSGTDTQYF. The CDR3 bases are TGTGCCAGCAGCTCGGGCACAGATACGCAGTATTTT.

The table lists this clone with a few counts. This chain connects TRBV12-5 to TRBJ1-4; D uncertain. The V and J ends lost 6 bases and 8 bases respectively, with 13 bases between them. Germline V CDR1 and CDR2: LGHNT, FRNRAP. This CDR3 contains 13 residues. CDR3 in amino acids: CASGNVLGEKLFF. The CDR3 nucleotides are TGTGCTAGTGGCAACGTATTGGGCGAAAAACTGTTTTTT.

In its sample, this clone was seen once. The chain uses TRBV5-1 and TRBJ1-1, with a weak D call TRBD1 (6 bases). The CDR3 has 14 residues. Germline V gene sequence: CDR1 SGHRS, CDR2 YFSETQ. V lost 0 bases and J 3 bases, leaving 9 bases between the germline ends. In DNA form, the CDR3 reads TGCGCCAGCAGCTTGGCGGCAGGGGACACTGAAGCTTTCTTT. It is translated as CASSLAAGDTEAFF. Complete variable domain (other parts from reference TRBV5-1 and TRBJ1-1): KAGVTQTPRYLIKTRGQQVTLSCSPISGHRSVSWYQQTPGQGLQFLFEYFSETQRNKGNFPGRFSGRQFSNSRSEMNVSTLELGDSALYLCASSLAAGDTEAFFGQGTRLTVV.

The gene calls are TRBV4-1 and TRBJ2-4; possibly TRBD1 for D (5 bases). This CDR3 is 16 amino acids long. The germline V and J ends were trimmed by 0 bases and 2 bases, with 11 bases remaining between them. CDR1 is MGHRA, CDR2 YSYEKL, per germline. The CDR3 coding sequence is TGCGCCAGCAGCCAAGAACGGGCAGGGACCAAAAACATTCAGTACTTC. The encoded protein is CASSQERAGTKNIQYF.